These 26 T cell receptor beta chains were sequenced from one sample in a study of cytomegalovirus exposure and HLA in healthy donors. PCR used 60 Vbeta primers and 13 Jbeta primers. Produced via immunoSEQ multiplex PCR; TCRdb's table is partial and in-frame only. The profile covers 95,000 to 150,000 clones, with more than 55% appearing a single time and over 1.5% taken by the ten largest. The sequenced material came from PBMCs. All receptors derive from a man aged 18 to 30 in good health and CMV-seronegative.

The genes are TRBV15 and TRBJ1-2, with D hard to call. Trimming left V 0 bases short and J 6 bases short, with 11 bases between. The V gene's germline CDR1 is LNHNV and CDR2 YYDKDF (reference sequence). The CDR3 runs 14 residues. The DNA of the CDR3 is TGTGCCACCAGCAGAGATCTGGTAGATAATGGCTACACCTTC. This sequence encodes CATSRDLVDNGYTF.

The chain is built from TRBV7-6 and TRBJ2-7; the match to TRBD2 covers 11 bases. Per germline, CDR1 SGHVS and CDR2 FNYEAQ. V lost 5 bases, J lost 2 bases, and 5 bases stayed unmatched. CDR3 length: 15 residues. DNA for the CDR3: TGTGCCAGCAGCGCGACTAGCGGGGTGGCCTACGAGCAGTACTTC. Its protein product is CASSATSGVAYEQYF.

The chain couples TRBV19 to TRBJ2-1; D gene unclear. Trimming cost V 4 bases and J 8 bases, with 12 bases left between them. The CDR3 is 13 amino acids. From germline, CDR1 is LNHDA and CDR2 SQIVND (reference sequence). CDR3 residues: CASSTPNRDEQFF. CDR3 sequence (DNA): TGTGCCAGTAGTACCCCGAACCGAGATGAGCAGTTCTTC.

V is TRBV6-6 and J is TRBJ2-7; D call uncertain. The CDR3 is 14 amino acids. Trimming took off 0 bases at V and 4 bases at J, with 10 bases between the two ends. CDR1 MNHNY and CDR2 SVGAGI come from the germline V gene (reference sequence). The CDR3 nucleotides are TGTGCCAGCAGTTACTCGATCACTGATTACGAGCAGTACTTC. It yields the protein CASSYSITDYEQYF.

The table lists this clone with a count of one. The V gene is TRBV7-9, the J gene TRBJ1-4; D not certain. The CDR3 contains 15 residues. V lost 5 bases to trimming and J lost 6 bases, with 16 bases between them. The V gene's germline CDR1 is SEHNR and CDR2 FQNEAQ (reference sequence). The CDR3 sequence is CASSLDTGPYEKLFF. CDR3 DNA sequence: TGTGCCAGCAGCCTCGACACTGGCCCGTATGAAAAACTGTTTTTT.

V gene TRBV4-2 combines with J gene TRBJ2-7; 9 bases are a match to TRBD1. The V gene end was trimmed by 2 bases and the J gene end by 1 base; junction bases not matched to a gene: 9. The germline CDR1 and CDR2 sequences are LGHNA and YNFKEQ. The CDR3 length is 17 residues. The CDR3 spells CASSQRRDRASSYEQYF. DNA of the CDR3: TGTGCCAGCAGCCAACGTCGGGACAGGGCTAGTTCCTACGAGCAGTACTTC.

The J gene is TRBJ1-1, the V gene TRBV5-4; TRBD1 might be the D (6 bases). The CDR3 length is 16 residues. V lost 4 bases, J lost 5 bases, and 21 bases lay in between. CDR1 is SGHNT and CDR2 is YYREEE in the germline V gene (reference sequence). The CDR3 region has the DNA TGTGCCAGCAGCCCCCTCGGGGGGGGGCAGAGGACTGAAGCTTTCTTT. It specifies CASSPLGGGQRTEAFF.

The chain couples TRBV9 to TRBJ2-7; 10 nucleotides match TRBD2. V was pared by 2 bases and J by 3 bases, with 5 bases of the junction left unmatched. Germline V gene sequence: CDR1 SGDLS, CDR2 YYNGEE. This CDR3 spans 15 amino acids. In DNA, the CDR3 is TGTGCCAGCAGCGTGGGAGGACTAGCGGACTACGAGCAGTACTTC. Its protein is CASSVGGLADYEQYF.

The chain recombines TRBV7-2 with TRBJ2-5, with D uncertain. The end of the DNA is better explained by TRBJ2-7, so the J call may be wrong. This CDR3 is built from 11 residues. CDR1 is SGHTA, CDR2 FQGNSA, per germline. The CDR3 DNA sequence: TGTGCCAGCAGCTCTCTGTACGAGCAGTACTTC. Translation gives CASSSLYEQYF.

V gene TRBV10-3 combines with J gene TRBJ1-1; 10 positions agree with TRBD1. The CDR3 has 16 amino acids. V lost 6 bases and J lost 4; bases outside the gene matches: 11. Germline CDR1 ENHRY, CDR2 SYGVKD. CDR3 DNA sequence: TGTGCCATCAGAGCCGGACAGGGGGTTCGGAGCACTGAAGCTTTCTTT. This codes for CAIRAGQGVRSTEAFF.

The V and J genes are TRBV30 and TRBJ1-1, with D perhaps TRBD1 (6 bases). Trimming shortened V by 2 bases and J by 3 bases, and 13 bases separated the two germline ends. The CDR3 covers 14 residues. Germline CDR1 GTSNPN, CDR2 SVGIG (reference sequence). The DNA for the CDR3 is TGTGCCTGGAGTATACGGACAGCCTACACTGAAGCTTTCTTT. Residues: CAWSIRTAYTEAFF.

Turning to this clone: A junction end diverges from the germline sequence, so it may reflect a read error. This chain joins TRBV27 and TRBJ2-1; TRBD1 is a possible D gene (6 bases). CDR3 length equals 12 residues. Germline CDR1 reads MNHEY; CDR2 reads SMNVEV (reference sequence). The CDR3 coding sequence is TGTGCCAGCAGCACAGGGTACAATGGGCAGTTCTTC. Translation gives CASSTGYNGQFF.

The chain links TRBV18 to TRBJ2-7; 9 nucleotides align to TRBD2. This CDR3 comprises 16 residues. Germline lookup yields CDR1 KGHSH and CDR2 LQKENI. After removal of 3 bases from V and 5 bases from J, the junction contained 11 bases not matched to a gene. The CDR3 nucleotides read TGTGCCAGCTCACCCCTCCCGTTAGCGGGAGACGACGAGCAGTACTTC. Translated, it gives CASSPLPLAGDDEQYF. The full variable domain, completed using reference TRBV18 and TRBJ2-7, is NAGVMQNPRHLVRRRGQEARLRCSPMKGHSHVYWYRQLPEEGLKFMVYLQKENIIDESGMPKERFSAEFPKEGPSILRIQQVVRGDSAAYFCASSPLPLAGDDEQYFGPGTRLTVT.

The chain links TRBV5-5 to TRBJ1-1; D might be TRBD1 (6 bases). With 4 bases removed from V and 7 bases from J, the gap between germline ends came to 11 bases. Germline assignment: CDR1 SGHKS and CDR2 YYEKEE (reference sequence). The CDR3 is 12 amino acids. CDR3 nucleotides: TGTGCCAGCAGCGCTATGACAGGTGAAGCTTTCTTT. This translates into CASSAMTGEAFF.

This sequence joins TRBV27 and TRBJ2-1, with 8 bases that match TRBD2. From germline, CDR1 is MNHEY and CDR2 SMNVEV (reference sequence). The V and J ends lost 6 bases and 0 bases, in that order; junction bases with no gene match: 7. The CDR3 totals 16 residues. As DNA, the CDR3 is TGTGCCAGCAGCGAAGCGGGAGTCGGCTCCTACAATGAGCAGTTCTTC. As protein: CASSEAGVGSYNEQFF.

The J gene is TRBJ2-6, the V gene TRBV7-3, with a weak D call TRBD1 (5 bases). Trimming shortened V by 0 bases and J by 0 bases, and 12 bases separated the two germline ends. Germline V gene data show CDR1 as SGHTA and CDR2 as FQGTGA. The CDR3 is made up of 18 amino acids. The CDR3 bases are TGTGCCAGCAGCTTAACTCCAGGGCTTAGCTCTGGGGCCAACGTCCTGACTTTC. Translation: CASSLTPGLSSGANVLTF.

About this clone itself: The sample holds other DNA sequences that translate to the same CDR3. This rearrangement joins TRBV6-1 to TRBJ1-4, with D perhaps matching TRBD1 (5 bases). Germline V gene data show CDR1 as MNHNS and CDR2 as SASEGT. V lost 4 bases, J lost 8 bases, and 20 bases lay in between. The CDR3 is 16 residues long. CDR3 DNA: TGTGCCAGCAGTGGATGGGGAGGGGCCGAGGACGAAAAACTGTTTTTT. Translation gives CASSGWGGAEDEKLFF.

This chain links TRBV2 with TRBJ1-4, with 7 positions matching TRBD1. The germline gives CDR1 SNHLY, CDR2 FYNNEI. The ends lost 0 bases at V and 16 bases at J; junction bases unmatched: 11. This CDR3 is built from 14 residues. For the CDR3, the DNA is TGTGCCAGCAGTGAAGCGCTTCTGAGGGGGCGACCGTTTTTT. This encodes CASSEALLRGRPFF.

The J gene is TRBJ2-3, the V gene TRBV2; 9 nucleotides line up with TRBD2. CDR3 size: 15 residues. Germline loops: CDR1 SNHLY, CDR2 FYNNEI. The V gene end was trimmed by 10 bases and the J gene end by 6 bases; junction bases not matched to a gene: 14. CDR3: CATKSGTSFSDTQYF. Here the CDR3 DNA reads TGTGCCACCAAATCGGGGACTAGCTTCTCGGATACGCAGTATTTT.

There are a few counts of this clone. The CDR3 DNA follows: TGTGCCAGCAGCCTGGGACTATTGAACACTGAAGCTTTCTTT. It yields the protein CASSLGLLNTEAFF. The chain joins TRBV11-2 to TRBJ1-1, with TRBD1 as a possible D gene (5 bases). This CDR3 has 14 residues. Trimming removed 5 bases at V and 0 bases at J, with 10 bases between. Germline lookup yields CDR1 SGHAT and CDR2 FQNNGV.

A few counts support this clone. The V gene is TRBV5-1, the J gene TRBJ2-3; D is unclear. The CDR3 is 13 amino acids. Looked up from germline, CDR1 is SGHRS and CDR2 is YFSETQ. The ends were cut back, 0 bases at V and 3 bases at J, with 5 bases in the middle. In nucleotides, the CDR3 is TGCGCCAGCAGCTTGGACGGGACAGATACGCAGTATTTT. Its translation is CASSLDGTDTQYF.

As to this clone: This same CDR3 is encoded by further DNA sequences in the sample. The V gene is TRBV5-1, the J gene TRBJ1-1; possible D gene TRBD1, 6 bases. V lost 7 bases and J 0 bases, leaving 10 bases between the germline ends. CDR1 is SGHRS, CDR2 YFSETQ, per germline. The CDR3 contains 13 residues. In DNA, the CDR3 is TGCGCCAGCCGGACAGACTTGAACACTGAAGCTTTCTTT. Protein: CASRTDLNTEAFF. Full variable domain (missing parts from reference TRBV5-1 and TRBJ1-1): KAGVTQTPRYLIKTRGQQVTLSCSPISGHRSVSWYQQTPGQGLQFLFEYFSETQRNKGNFPGRFSGRQFSNSRSEMNVSTLELGDSALYLCASRTDLNTEAFFGQGTRLTVV.

This chain links TRBV7-2 with TRBJ2-2, with TRBD1 matching over 8 bases. Germline V gene sequence: CDR1 SGHTA, CDR2 FQGNSA. The CDR3 is made up of 15 amino acids. Trimming removed 1 base from V and 7 bases from J; junction bases left unmatched: 5. The CDR3 coding sequence is TGTGCCAGCAGCTTAGGGACAGGGTCGGACGGGGAGCTGTTTTTT. This gives the protein CASSLGTGSDGELFF.

This clone was seen a few times. The rearrangement links TRBV7-2 to TRBJ1-2; 7 bases map to TRBD1. Germline-derived CDR1 and CDR2 are SGHTA and FQGNSA. CDR3 length equals 16 residues. With 2 bases clipped from V and 8 bases from J, the junction kept 14 bases outside the gene matches. CDR3 sequence reads: CASSLRGDRRLAGYTF. In nucleotides, the CDR3 is TGTGCCAGCAGCTTACGAGGGGACAGAAGACTGGCCGGCTACACCTTC.

The chain uses TRBV7-9 and TRBJ2-7; 7 bases fit TRBD1. The CDR3 consists of 14 residues. Per germline, CDR1 SEHNR and CDR2 FQNEAQ (reference sequence). Trimming at V came to 2 bases and at J to 1 base, leaving 2 bases not matched to a gene. Here the CDR3 reads CASSLTGESYEQYF. The CDR3 bases are TGTGCCAGCAGCTTAACAGGGGAGTCCTACGAGCAGTACTTC. The entire variable domain, with the rest obtained from reference TRBV7-9 and TRBJ2-7, is as follows: DTGVSQNPRHKITKRGQNVTFRCDPISEHNRLYWYRQTLGQGPEFLTYFQNEAQLEKSRLLSDRFSAERPKGSFSTLEIQRTEQGDSAMYLCASSLTGESYEQYFGPGTRLTVT.

The chain carries TRBV5-1 and TRBJ1-1; D is unclear. Deletions cut 3 bases from V and 0 bases from J, with 9 bases between. This CDR3 contains 14 residues. Looked up from germline, CDR1 is SGHRS and CDR2 is YFSETQ. CDR3 residues: CASSYLGVNTEAFF. CDR3 nucleotide sequence: TGCGCCAGCAGCTACCTCGGGGTGAACACTGAAGCTTTCTTT.